This T cell receptor (beta chain) was found in a study of cytomegalovirus exposure and HLA in healthy donors. This CDR3 comprises 12 residues. Germline lookup yields CDR1 LNHNV and CDR2 YYDKDF (reference sequence). Deletions cut 2 bases from V and 2 bases from J, with 2 bases between. The primer mix had 60 Vbeta and 13 Jbeta primers. The protocol was immunoSEQ multiplex PCR, while the TCRdb copy is restricted to in-frame clones and leaves out a portion. The profile shows 150,000 to 200,000 clones, 79% of them singletons. In its sample, this clone was seen a few times. Sequenced material: PBMCs. This TCR came from a woman between 45 and 65 years old in good health and CMV-seronegative. V and J are TRBV15 and TRBJ2-3; unclear D gene. The CDR3 nucleotides are TGTGCCACCAGCAGACACACAGATACGCAGTATTTT. Residues: CATSRHTDTQYF.